Detailed here is one TCR beta chain. This CDR3 contains 14 residues. Per germline, CDR1 LNHDA and CDR2 SQIVND (reference sequence). V was pared by 6 bases and J by 4 bases, with 3 bases of the junction left unmatched. Here immunoSEQ multiplex PCR was the method, and the copy in TCRdb shows in-frame clones only, minus some. Of over 85,000 clones listed, roughly 80% are singletons. The data were obtained in a study of control samples from healthy donors and cancer patients. Input material: PBMCs. The TCR was taken from a man between 65 and 85 years old with lung cancer. The chain joins TRBV19 to TRBJ1-4, with 9 positions matching TRBD1. This CDR3 reads CASRDRGRNEKLFF. The CDR3 nucleotides are TGTGCCAGTAGGGACAGGGGCCGTAATGAAAAACTGTTTTTT. Supplemented by reference TRBV19 and TRBJ1-4, the full variable domain reads DGGITQSPKYLFRKEGQNVTLSCEQNLNHDAMYWYRQDPGQGLRLIYYSQIVNDFQKGDIAEGYSVSREKKESFPLTVTSAQKNPTAFYLCASRDRGRNEKLFFGSGTQLSVL.